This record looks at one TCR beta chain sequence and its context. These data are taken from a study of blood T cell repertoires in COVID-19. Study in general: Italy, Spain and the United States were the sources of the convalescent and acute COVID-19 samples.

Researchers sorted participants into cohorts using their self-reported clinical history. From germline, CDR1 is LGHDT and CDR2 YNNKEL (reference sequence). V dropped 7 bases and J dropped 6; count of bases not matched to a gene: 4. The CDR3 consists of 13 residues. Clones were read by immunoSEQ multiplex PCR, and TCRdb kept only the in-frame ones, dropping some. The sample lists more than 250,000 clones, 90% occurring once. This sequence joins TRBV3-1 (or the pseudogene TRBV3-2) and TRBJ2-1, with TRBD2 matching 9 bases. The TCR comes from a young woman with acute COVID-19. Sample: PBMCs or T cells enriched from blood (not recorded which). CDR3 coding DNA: TGTGCCAGCAAGCTAGCGGGATCCAATGAGCAGTTCTTC. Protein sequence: CASKLAGSNEQFF.